This entry is about one TCR beta chain. Amplification used 60 Vbeta primers and 13 Jbeta primers. Method: immunoSEQ multiplex PCR; TCRdb's copy keeps in-frame clones and lacks some. Of 95,000 to 150,000 clones in the sample, approximately 70% were seen once. This entry belongs to a study of cytomegalovirus exposure and HLA in healthy donors. V was clipped by 2 bases and J by 1 base, with 9 bases between them. CDR1 is MNHNY and CDR2 is SVGAGI in the germline V gene (reference sequence). The length of the CDR3 is 14 residues. Sequenced: PBMCs. The V and J genes are TRBV6-6 and TRBJ2-7, with a weak D call TRBD1 (6 bases). This TCR was recovered from a man between 18 and 29 years old in good health and CMV-seronegative. The CDR3 loop reads CASSYSQGSYEQYF. The CDR3 coding sequence is TGTGCCAGCAGTTACAGTCAGGGGTCCTACGAGCAGTACTTC.